This is a list of T cell receptor beta chains from one sample in a study of PD-1 blockade in classical Hodgkin lymphoma. TCRdb keeps only in-frame clones here, not all; method: immunoSEQ multiplex PCR. The sample holds around 13,000 clones, about 80% seen once. The source material was peripheral blood mononuclear cells (PBMCs), sampled at baseline. The receptors come from a human donor with classical Hodgkin lymphoma. CDR3s include the opening cysteine and the closing phenylalanine or tryptophan. Each record gives: V gene, clone size, D gene, J gene, CDR3 DNA, CDR3 protein. A D gene is named only where the DNA matches it firmly. Clone size appears in some rows only: once, few, many, or a class for an expanded clone.

v_call: TRBV18
clone_size: -
d_call: -
j_call: TRBJ2-7
cdr3_nt: TGTGCCAGCTCACGAATGACAGGCCCCTACGAGCAGTACTTC
cdr3_aa: CASSRMTGPYEQYF

v_call: TRBV5-8
clone_size: -
d_call: -
j_call: TRBJ2-1
cdr3_nt: TGTGCCAGCAGCTCGGGACTCCGAAGCTCCTACAATGAGCAGTTCTTC
cdr3_aa: CASSSGLRSSYNEQFF

v_call: TRBV28
clone_size: medium-sized
d_call: TRBD1
j_call: TRBJ1-2
cdr3_nt: TGTGCCAGCAGAACATTCGGGGGACAGGGGAACTATGGCTACACCTTC
cdr3_aa: CASRTFGGQGNYGYTF

v_call: TRBV19
clone_size: -
d_call: -
j_call: TRBJ1-2
cdr3_nt: TGTGCCAGTAGTATACGGGGAAACTATGGCTACACCTTC
cdr3_aa: CASSIRGNYGYTF

v_call: TRBV7-2
clone_size: -
d_call: TRBD2
j_call: TRBJ2-5
cdr3_nt: TGTGCCAGCAGCTCCTGGACTAGCGGGGGATTGGCCCAGTACTTC
cdr3_aa: CASSSWTSGGLAQYF

v_call: TRBV19
clone_size: -
d_call: TRBD1
j_call: TRBJ1-5
cdr3_nt: TGTGCCAGTAAACGGGGACAGGGGACGGGCGAGACCCAGCATTTT
cdr3_aa: CASKRGQGTGETQHF

v_call: TRBV7-2
clone_size: -
d_call: -
j_call: TRBJ2-3
cdr3_nt: TGTGCCAGCAGCTTAGCGGGAACGAACACAGATACGCAGTATTTT
cdr3_aa: CASSLAGTNTDTQYF

v_call: TRBV7-7
clone_size: few
d_call: -
j_call: TRBJ2-2
cdr3_nt: TGTGCTAGCACAACAGGGCCCACCGGGGAGCTGTTTTTT
cdr3_aa: CASTTGPTGELFF

v_call: TRBV5-1
clone_size: once
d_call: -
j_call: TRBJ2-3
cdr3_nt: TGCGCCAGCAGCTTACGGACGGTTCAAGATACGCAGTATTTT
cdr3_aa: CASSLRTVQDTQYF

v_call: TRBV30
clone_size: -
d_call: -
j_call: TRBJ2-2
cdr3_nt: TGTGCCTGGAGTGTACTATTGGCCGGGGAGCTGTTTTTT
cdr3_aa: CAWSVLLAGELFF

v_call: TRBV5-1
clone_size: -
d_call: -
j_call: TRBJ1-5
cdr3_nt: TGCGCCAGCAGCTTTGAAGGGGACCAGCCCCAGCATTTT
cdr3_aa: CASSFEGDQPQHF

v_call: TRBV4-2
clone_size: once
d_call: TRBD1
j_call: TRBJ1-2
cdr3_nt: TGTGCCAGCAGCCAAGATCTCGGACAGGGGGTATATGGCTACACCTTC
cdr3_aa: CASSQDLGQGVYGYTF

v_call: TRBV7-2
clone_size: once
d_call: -
j_call: TRBJ1-1
cdr3_nt: TGTGCCAGCAGCTCTCTGCTCATCGGTAGGAACACTGAAGCTTTCTTT
cdr3_aa: CASSSLLIGRNTEAFF

v_call: TRBV5-1
clone_size: once
d_call: -
j_call: TRBJ2-3
cdr3_nt: TGCGCCAGCAGCCGTGGGGGTAGCACAGATACGCAGTATTTT
cdr3_aa: CASSRGGSTDTQYF

v_call: TRBV28
clone_size: -
d_call: TRBD1
j_call: TRBJ2-7
cdr3_nt: TGTGCCAGCGGGGCCCCGGGACAGGGGGTTTACGAGCAGTACTTC
cdr3_aa: CASGAPGQGVYEQYF

v_call: TRBV10-3
clone_size: -
d_call: -
j_call: TRBJ2-1
cdr3_nt: TGTGCCATCAGTGATTACGAGAATGAGCAGTTCTTC
cdr3_aa: CAISDYENEQFF